This T cell receptor (beta chain) was profiled in a study of cytomegalovirus exposure and HLA in healthy donors. Points from the study as a whole: Among CMV-associated TCR beta chains, most appeared HLA-restricted in a later analysis. Researchers counted 164 TCR beta chains as cytomegalovirus-associated.

The CDR3 has 14 amino acids. The germline V gene has CDR1 MNHEY and CDR2 SMNVEV (reference sequence). J lost 7 bases, V lost 5 bases, and 9 bases had no gene match. It was with 60 Vbeta and 13 Jbeta primers that the PCR ran. Profiling relied on immunoSEQ multiplex PCR, and the TCRdb table lists in-frame clones only, not all of them. The repertoire holds around 180,000 clones, with around 79% as singletons. As regards this clone: The antigen is undetermined.

The chain employs TRBV27 and TRBJ1-2; 8 bases fit TRBD1. Sequencing was done on a sample of PBMCs. The source of this sequence is a woman aged 50 to 65 in good health and CMV-seronegative. The CDR3 sequence: CASSPDRGGSGYTF. For the CDR3, the DNA is TGTGCCAGCAGTCCAGACAGGGGTGGGTCTGGCTACACCTTC.